A single T cell receptor beta chain is shown here with its context. Its specificity is unknown. The data were produced by immunoSEQ multiplex PCR, yet TCRdb's version contains in-frame clones alone and is incomplete. The data contain 45,000 to 60,000 clones, about nine tenths of them singletons. This sample was taken from a study of chemoradiotherapy in HPV16-positive cancers. Study-wide context: Candidate HPV-specific T-cell clones and common TCR motifs came from functional assays in a couple of HPV16-positive patients. Study results and caveats: In HPV16-positive patients, HPV-responsive T-cell expansion tracked better recurrence-free survival.

V was trimmed by 0 bases and J by 4 bases, leaving 11 bases between them. The CDR3 totals 15 residues. Germline loops: CDR1 SGHKS, CDR2 YYEKEE (reference sequence). The TCR originated in a human donor with HPV-associated anogenital cancer. Material: blood, obtained from a patient who underwent chemoradiotherapy. V gene TRBV5-5 combines with J gene TRBJ1-3; D unresolved. This CDR3 reads CASSLVPGSGNTIYF. CDR3 DNA: TGTGCCAGCAGCTTGGTCCCGGGGTCAGGAAACACCATATATTTT.